This TCR beta chain derives from a study of cytomegalovirus exposure and HLA in healthy donors. Trimming shortened V by 1 base and J by 2 bases, and 11 bases separated the two germline ends. CDR1 and CDR2 (germline): MGHRA, YSYEKL. This CDR3 is built from 15 residues. The PCR was carried out with 60 Vbeta primers and 13 Jbeta primers. TCRdb's table, derived via immunoSEQ multiplex PCR, lists solely in-frame clones and lacks some. Seen here are some 200,000 clones, approximately 82% observed once, and the top ten hold 0.63%. Sequences were obtained from PBMCs. V usage is TRBV4-1 and J usage is TRBJ1-2, with D perhaps matching TRBD1 (5 bases). This clonotype was obtained from a man aged 18 to 30 in good health and CMV-seronegative. CDR3 bases: TGCGCCAGCAGCCAAGGTCCGGGACTCAACTATGGCTACACCTTC. Protein: CASSQGPGLNYGYTF.